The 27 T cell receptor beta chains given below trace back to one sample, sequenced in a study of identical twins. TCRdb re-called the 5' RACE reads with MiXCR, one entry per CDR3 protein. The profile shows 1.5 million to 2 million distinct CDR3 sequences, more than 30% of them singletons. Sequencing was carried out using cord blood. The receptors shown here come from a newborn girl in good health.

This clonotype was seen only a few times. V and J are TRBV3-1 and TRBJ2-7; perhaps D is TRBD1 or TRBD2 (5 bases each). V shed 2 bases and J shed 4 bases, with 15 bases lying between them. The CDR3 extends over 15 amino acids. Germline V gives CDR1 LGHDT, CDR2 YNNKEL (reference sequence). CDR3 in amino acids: CASSQHSGTPYEQYF. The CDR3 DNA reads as TGTGCCAGCAGCCAACATTCCGGGACCCCTTACGAGCAGTACTTC.

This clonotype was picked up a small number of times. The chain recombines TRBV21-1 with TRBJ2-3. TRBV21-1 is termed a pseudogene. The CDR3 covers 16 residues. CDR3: CASSKPGPRFTDTQYF. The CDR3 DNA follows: TGTGCCAGCAGCAAACCGGGACCAAGATTCACAGATACGCAGTATTTT.

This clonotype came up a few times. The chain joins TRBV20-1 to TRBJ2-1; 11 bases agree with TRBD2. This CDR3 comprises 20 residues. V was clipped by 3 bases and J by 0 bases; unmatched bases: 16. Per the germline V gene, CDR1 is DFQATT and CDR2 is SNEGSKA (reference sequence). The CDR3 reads CSARPLPSGRTISSYNEQFF. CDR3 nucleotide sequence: TGCAGTGCTAGGCCACTTCCTAGCGGGAGGACTATAAGCTCCTACAATGAGCAGTTCTTC.

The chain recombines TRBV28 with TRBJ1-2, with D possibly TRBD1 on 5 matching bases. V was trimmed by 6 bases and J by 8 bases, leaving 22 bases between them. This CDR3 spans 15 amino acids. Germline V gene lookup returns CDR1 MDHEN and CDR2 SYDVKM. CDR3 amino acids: CASRSPSKTARGYTF. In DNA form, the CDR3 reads TGTGCCAGCAGGTCCCCTTCGAAGACAGCCCGGGGCTACACCTTC.

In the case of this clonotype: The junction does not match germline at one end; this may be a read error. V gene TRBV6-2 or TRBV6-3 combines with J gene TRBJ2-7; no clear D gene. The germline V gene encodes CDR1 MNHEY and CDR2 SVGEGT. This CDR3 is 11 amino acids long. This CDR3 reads CAGSYIYEQYF. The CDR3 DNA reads TGTGCCGGCAGTTACATCTACGAGCAGTACTTC.

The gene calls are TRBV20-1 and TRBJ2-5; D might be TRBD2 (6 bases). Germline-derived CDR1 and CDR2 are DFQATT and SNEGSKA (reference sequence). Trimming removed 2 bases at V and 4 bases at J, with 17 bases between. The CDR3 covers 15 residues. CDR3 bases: TGCAGTGCTAGACCCGGGGCTAGCGATCGAGAGACCCAGTACTTC. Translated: CSARPGASDRETQYF.

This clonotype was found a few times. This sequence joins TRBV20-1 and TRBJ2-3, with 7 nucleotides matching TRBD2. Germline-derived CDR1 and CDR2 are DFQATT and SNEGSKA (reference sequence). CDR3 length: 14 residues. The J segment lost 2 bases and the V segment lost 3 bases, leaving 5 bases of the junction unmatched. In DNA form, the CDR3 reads TGCAGTGCTAGTACGCTAGCGGCCACAGATACGCAGTATTTT. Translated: CSASTLAATDTQYF.

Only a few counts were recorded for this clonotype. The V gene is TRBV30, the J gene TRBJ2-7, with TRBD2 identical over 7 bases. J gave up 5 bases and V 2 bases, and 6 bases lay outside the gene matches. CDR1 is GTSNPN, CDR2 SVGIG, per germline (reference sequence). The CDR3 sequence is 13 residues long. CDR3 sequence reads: CAWSSGGGNEQYF. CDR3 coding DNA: TGTGCCTGGAGTTCTGGGGGGGGAAACGAGCAGTACTTC.

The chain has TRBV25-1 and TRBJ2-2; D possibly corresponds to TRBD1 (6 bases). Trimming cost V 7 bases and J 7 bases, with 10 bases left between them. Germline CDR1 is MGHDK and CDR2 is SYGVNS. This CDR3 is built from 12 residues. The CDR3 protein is CASTQGNGELFF. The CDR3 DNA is TGTGCCAGCACACAGGGTAACGGGGAGCTGTTTTTT.

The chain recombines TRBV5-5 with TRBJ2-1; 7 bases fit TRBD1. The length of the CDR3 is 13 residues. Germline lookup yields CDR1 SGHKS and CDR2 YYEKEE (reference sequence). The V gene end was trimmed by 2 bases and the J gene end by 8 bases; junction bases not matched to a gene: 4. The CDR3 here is CASSFDREYEQFF. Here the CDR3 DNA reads TGTGCCAGCAGCTTTGACAGGGAATATGAGCAGTTCTTC.

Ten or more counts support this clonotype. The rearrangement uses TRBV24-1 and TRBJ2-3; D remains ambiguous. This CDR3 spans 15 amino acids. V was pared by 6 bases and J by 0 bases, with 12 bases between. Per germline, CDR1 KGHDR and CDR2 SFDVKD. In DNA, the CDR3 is TGTGCCACCAGTCCCCGAGACGGCAGCACAGATACGCAGTATTTT. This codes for CATSPRDGSTDTQYF.

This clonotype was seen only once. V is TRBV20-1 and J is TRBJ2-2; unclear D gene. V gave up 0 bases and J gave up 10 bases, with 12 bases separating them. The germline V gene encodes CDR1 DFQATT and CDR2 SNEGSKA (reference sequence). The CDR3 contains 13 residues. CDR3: CSARDVRREELFF. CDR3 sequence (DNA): TGCAGTGCTAGAGATGTCAGGAGAGAGGAGCTGTTTTTT.

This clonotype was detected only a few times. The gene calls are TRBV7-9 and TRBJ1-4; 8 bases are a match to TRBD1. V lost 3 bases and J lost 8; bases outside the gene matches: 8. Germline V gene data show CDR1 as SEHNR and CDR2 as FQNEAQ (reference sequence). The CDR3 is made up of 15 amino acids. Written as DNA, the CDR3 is TGTGCCAGCAGCTTTGGGGACAGGTCGGCCGAAAAACTGTTTTTT. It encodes CASSFGDRSAEKLFF.

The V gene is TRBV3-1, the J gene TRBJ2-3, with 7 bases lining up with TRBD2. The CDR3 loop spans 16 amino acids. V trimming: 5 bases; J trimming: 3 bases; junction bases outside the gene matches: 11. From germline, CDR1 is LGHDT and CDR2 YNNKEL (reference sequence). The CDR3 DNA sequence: TGTGCCAGCAGCACCATTGCGGGAGAGGGAACAGATACGCAGTATTTT. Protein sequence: CASSTIAGEGTDTQYF.

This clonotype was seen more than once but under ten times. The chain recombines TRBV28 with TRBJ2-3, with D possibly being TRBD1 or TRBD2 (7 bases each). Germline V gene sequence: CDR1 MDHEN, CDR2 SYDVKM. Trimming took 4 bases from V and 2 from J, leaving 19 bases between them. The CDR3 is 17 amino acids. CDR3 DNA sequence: TGTGCCAGCAGTTCCAGGGGGGGCTTAGTATCCACAGATACGCAGTATTTT. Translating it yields CASSSRGGLVSTDTQYF.

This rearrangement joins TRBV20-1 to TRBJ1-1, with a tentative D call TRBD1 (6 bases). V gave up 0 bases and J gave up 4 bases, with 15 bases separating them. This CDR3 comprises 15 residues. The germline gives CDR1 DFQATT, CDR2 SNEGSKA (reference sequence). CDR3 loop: CSARDSGAGSTEAFF. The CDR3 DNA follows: TGCAGTGCTAGAGATTCAGGGGCAGGGAGCACTGAAGCTTTCTTT.

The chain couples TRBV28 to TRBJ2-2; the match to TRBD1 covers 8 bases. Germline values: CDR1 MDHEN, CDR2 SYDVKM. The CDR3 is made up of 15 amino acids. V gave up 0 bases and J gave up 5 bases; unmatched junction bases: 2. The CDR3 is CASSLWTGVTGELFF. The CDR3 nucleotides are TGTGCCAGCAGTTTATGGACAGGGGTAACCGGGGAGCTGTTTTTT.

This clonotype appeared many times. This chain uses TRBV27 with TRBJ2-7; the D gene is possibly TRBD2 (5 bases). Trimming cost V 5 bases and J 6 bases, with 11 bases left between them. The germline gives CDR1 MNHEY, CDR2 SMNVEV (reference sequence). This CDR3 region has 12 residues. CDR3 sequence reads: CASSTLGGEQYF. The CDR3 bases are TGTGCCAGCAGTACCTTAGGAGGCGAGCAGTACTTC.

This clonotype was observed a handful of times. The CDR3 loop reads CASSLDWTSGSSDEQFF. The CDR3 nucleotides are TGTGCCAGCAGCTTAGATTGGACTAGCGGGAGTAGCGATGAGCAGTTCTTC. The chain couples TRBV7-2 to TRBJ2-1; 13 bases align to TRBD2. V lost 1 base to trimming and J lost 8 bases; unmatched junction nucleotides: 8. CDR3 length: 17 amino acids. Germline CDR1 reads SGHTA; CDR2 reads FQGNSA.

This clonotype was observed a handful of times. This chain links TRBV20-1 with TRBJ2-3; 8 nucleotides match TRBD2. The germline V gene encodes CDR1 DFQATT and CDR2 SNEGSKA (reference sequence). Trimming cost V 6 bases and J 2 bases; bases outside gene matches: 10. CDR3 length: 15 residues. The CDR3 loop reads CSAPRERGNTDTQYF. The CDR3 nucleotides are TGCAGTGCCCCCCGAGAGCGGGGGAACACAGATACGCAGTATTTT.

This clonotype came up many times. CDR3 protein: CASSELVKTTQYF. The CDR3 DNA is TGTGCCAGCAGTGAATTAGTTAAAACTACGCAGTATTTT. This rearrangement joins TRBV25-1 to TRBJ2-3; D gene uncertain. Germline CDR1 is MGHDK and CDR2 is SYGVNS. V lost 1 base, J lost 8 bases, and 10 bases lay in between. The CDR3 has 13 residues.

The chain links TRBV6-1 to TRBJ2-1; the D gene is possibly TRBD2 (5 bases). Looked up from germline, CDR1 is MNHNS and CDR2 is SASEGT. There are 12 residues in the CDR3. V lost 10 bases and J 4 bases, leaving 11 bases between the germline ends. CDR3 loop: CATEGRYNEQFF. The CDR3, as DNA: TGTGCCACCGAGGGTAGATACAATGAGCAGTTCTTC.

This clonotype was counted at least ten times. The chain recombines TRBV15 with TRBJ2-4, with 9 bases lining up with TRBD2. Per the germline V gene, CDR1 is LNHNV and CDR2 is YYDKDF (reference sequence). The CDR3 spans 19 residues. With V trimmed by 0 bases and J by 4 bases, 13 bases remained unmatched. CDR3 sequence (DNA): TGTGCCACCAGCAGAGAGGGATACGCCGGGACTAGCATTAAAAACATTCAGTACTTC. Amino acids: CATSREGYAGTSIKNIQYF.

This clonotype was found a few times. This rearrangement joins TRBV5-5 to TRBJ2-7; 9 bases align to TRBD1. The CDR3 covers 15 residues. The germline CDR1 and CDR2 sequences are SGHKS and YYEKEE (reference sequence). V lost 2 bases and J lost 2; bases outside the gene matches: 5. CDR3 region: CASSLLWTGAYEQYF. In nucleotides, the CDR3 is TGTGCCAGCAGCTTACTGTGGACAGGGGCCTACGAGCAGTACTTC.

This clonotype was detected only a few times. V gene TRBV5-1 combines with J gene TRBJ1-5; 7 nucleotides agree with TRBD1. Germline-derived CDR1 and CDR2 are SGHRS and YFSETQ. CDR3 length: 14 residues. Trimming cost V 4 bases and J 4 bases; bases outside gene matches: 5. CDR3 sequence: CASSEGQPNQPQHF. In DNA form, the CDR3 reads TGCGCCAGCAGCGAGGGACAGCCGAATCAGCCCCAGCATTTT.

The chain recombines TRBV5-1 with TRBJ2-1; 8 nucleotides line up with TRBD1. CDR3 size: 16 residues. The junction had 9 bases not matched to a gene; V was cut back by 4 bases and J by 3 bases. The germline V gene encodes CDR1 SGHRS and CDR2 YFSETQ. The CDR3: CASSLRQGRVYNEQFF. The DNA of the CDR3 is TGCGCCAGCAGCCTACGACAGGGGAGAGTCTACAATGAGCAGTTCTTC.

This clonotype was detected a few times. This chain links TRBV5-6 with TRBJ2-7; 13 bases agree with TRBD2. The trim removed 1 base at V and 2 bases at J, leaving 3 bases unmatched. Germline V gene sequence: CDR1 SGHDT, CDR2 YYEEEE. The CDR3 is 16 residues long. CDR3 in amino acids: CASSLWGLAGPYEQYF. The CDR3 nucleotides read TGTGCCAGCAGCTTGTGGGGACTAGCGGGACCCTACGAGCAGTACTTC.